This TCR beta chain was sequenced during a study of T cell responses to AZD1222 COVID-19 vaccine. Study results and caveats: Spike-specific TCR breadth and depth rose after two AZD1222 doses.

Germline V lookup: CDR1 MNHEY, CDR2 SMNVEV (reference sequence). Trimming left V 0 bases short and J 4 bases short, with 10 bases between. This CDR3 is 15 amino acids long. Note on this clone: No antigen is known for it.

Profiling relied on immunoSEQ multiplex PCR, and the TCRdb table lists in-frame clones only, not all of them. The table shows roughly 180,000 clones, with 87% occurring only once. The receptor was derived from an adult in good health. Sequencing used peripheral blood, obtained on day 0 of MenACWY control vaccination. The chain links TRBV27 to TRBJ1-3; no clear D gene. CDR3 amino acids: CASSLSSEGGNTIYF. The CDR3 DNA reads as TGTGCCAGCAGTTTATCTTCCGAAGGGGGAAACACCATATATTTT.